This T cell receptor (beta chain) was recorded in a study of cytomegalovirus exposure and HLA in healthy donors. Findings and caveats of the study: Across HLA loci, a later analysis found differing TCR association rates, with DRB1 most and HLA-C fewest. Later, an analysis showed that TCR beta chains associated with HLA were more clonally expanded than others that were equally common.

The germline CDR1 and CDR2 sequences are SQVTM and ANQGSEA. The CDR3 has 13 amino acids. Between the trimmed V and J ends, which lost 7 bases and 2 bases, there was a span of 15 bases. A remark on this clone: The target antigen is unknown.

Primers for the PCR totalled 60 Vbeta and 13 Jbeta. Sequenced by immunoSEQ multiplex PCR; TCRdb stores in-frame clones only, minus some. The table includes around 190,000 clones, 86% detected once. The receptor's source is a woman between 25 and 40 years old in good health and CMV-seronegative. The V and J genes are TRBV29-1 and TRBJ2-7, with a tentative D call TRBD1 (6 bases). Sequencing input: PBMCs. CDR3: CSARTAVTYEQYF. The CDR3 bases are TGCAGCGCCCGGACAGCCGTTACCTACGAGCAGTACTTC.